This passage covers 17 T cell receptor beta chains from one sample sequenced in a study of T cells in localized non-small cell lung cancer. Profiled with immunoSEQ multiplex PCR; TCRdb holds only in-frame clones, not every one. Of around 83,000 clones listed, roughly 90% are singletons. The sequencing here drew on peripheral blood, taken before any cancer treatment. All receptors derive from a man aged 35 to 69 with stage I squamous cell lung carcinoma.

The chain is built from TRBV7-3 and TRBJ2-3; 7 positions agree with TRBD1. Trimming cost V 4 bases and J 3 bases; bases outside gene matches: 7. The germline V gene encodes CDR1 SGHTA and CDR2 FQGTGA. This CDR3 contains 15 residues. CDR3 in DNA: TGTGCCAGCAGCTCTCAGGGGGTGGCTACAGATACGCAGTATTTT. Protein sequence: CASSSQGVATDTQYF. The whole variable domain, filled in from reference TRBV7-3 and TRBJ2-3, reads GAGVSQTPSNKVTEKGKYVELRCDPISGHTALYWYRQSLGQGPEFLIYFQGTGAADDSGLPNDRFFAVRPEGSVSTLKIQRTERGDSAVYLCASSSQGVATDTQYFGPGTRLTVL.

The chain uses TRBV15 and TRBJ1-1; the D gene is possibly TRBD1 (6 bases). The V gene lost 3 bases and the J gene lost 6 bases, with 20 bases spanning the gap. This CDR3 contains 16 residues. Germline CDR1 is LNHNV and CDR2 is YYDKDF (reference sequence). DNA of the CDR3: TGTGCCACCAGCAGGGGACGACACAGGGTCTCCGCTGAAGCTTTCTTT. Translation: CATSRGRHRVSAEAFF.

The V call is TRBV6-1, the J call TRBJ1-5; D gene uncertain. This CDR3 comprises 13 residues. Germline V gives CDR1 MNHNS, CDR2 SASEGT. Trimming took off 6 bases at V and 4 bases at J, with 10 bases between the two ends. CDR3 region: CASSPEANQPQHF. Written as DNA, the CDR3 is TGTGCCAGCAGCCCGGAGGCAAATCAGCCCCAGCATTTT.

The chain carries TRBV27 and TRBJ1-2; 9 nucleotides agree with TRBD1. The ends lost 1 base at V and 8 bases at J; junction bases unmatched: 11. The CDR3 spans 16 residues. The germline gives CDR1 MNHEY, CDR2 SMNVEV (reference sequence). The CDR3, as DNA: TGTGCCAGCAGTTTATACCCGGACAGGGGATATGGAGGCTACACCTTC. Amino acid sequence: CASSLYPDRGYGGYTF.

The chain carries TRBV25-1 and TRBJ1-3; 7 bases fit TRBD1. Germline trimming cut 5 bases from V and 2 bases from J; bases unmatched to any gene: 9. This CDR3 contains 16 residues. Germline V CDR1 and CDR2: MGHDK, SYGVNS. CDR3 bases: TGTGCCAGCAGTTCGAGGGGGCGCATAGCTGGAAACACCATATATTTT. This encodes CASSSRGRIAGNTIYF.

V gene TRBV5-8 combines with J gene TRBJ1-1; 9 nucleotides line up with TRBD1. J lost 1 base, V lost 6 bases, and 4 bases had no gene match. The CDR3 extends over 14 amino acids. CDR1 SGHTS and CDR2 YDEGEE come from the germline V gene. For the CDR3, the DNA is TGTGCCAGCACCGGACAGGGGTCGAACACTGAAGCTTTCTTT. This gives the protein CASTGQGSNTEAFF.

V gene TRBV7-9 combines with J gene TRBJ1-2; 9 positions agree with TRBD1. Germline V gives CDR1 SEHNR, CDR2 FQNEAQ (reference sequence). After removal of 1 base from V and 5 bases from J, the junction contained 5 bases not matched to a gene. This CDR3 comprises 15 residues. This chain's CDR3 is CASSLETGQGYGYTF. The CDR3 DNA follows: TGTGCCAGCAGCTTAGAAACGGGACAGGGATATGGCTACACCTTC.

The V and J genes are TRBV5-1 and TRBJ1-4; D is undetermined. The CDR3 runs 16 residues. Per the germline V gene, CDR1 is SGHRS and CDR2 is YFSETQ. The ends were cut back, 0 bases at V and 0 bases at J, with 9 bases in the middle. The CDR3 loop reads CASSLGQSTTNEKLFF. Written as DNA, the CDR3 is TGCGCCAGCAGCTTGGGCCAGTCGACAACTAATGAAAAACTGTTTTTT.

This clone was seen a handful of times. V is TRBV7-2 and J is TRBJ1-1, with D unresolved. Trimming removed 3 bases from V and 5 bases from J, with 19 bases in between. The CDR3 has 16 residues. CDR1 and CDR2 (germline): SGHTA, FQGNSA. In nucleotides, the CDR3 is TGTGCCAGCAGCTTTAGGTCCAGCAGGTCGGGGACTGAAGCTTTCTTT. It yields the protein CASSFRSSRSGTEAFF.

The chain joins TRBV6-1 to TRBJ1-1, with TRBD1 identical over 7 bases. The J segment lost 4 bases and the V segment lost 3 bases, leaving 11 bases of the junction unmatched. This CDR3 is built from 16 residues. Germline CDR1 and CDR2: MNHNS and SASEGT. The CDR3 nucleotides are TGTGCCAGCAGTGACCCAGGGGGGGGAGGGAGCACTGAAGCTTTCTTT. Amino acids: CASSDPGGGGSTEAFF.

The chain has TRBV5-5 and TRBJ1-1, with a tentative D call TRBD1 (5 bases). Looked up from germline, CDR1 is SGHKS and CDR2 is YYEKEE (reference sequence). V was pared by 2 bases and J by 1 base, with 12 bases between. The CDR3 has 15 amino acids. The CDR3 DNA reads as TGTGCCAGCAGCTTATATGACAGCCCGAACACTGAAGCTTTCTTT. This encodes CASSLYDSPNTEAFF.

The DNA for the CDR3 is TGCAGTGCGGATACGACGGGTACGCAGTATTTT. It codes for CSADTTGTQYF. The chain combines TRBV20-1 with TRBJ2-3; D is uncertain. Germline V gene sequence: CDR1 DFQATT, CDR2 SNEGSKA (reference sequence). Between the trimmed V and J ends, which lost 6 bases and 8 bases, there was a span of 12 bases. The CDR3 runs to 11 residues.

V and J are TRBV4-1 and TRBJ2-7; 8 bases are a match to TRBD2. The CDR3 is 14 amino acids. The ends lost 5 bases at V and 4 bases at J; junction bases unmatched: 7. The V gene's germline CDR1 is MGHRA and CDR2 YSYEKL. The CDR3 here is CASSTLSGVYEQYF. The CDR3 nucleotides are TGCGCCAGCAGCACACTTAGCGGGGTATACGAGCAGTACTTC.

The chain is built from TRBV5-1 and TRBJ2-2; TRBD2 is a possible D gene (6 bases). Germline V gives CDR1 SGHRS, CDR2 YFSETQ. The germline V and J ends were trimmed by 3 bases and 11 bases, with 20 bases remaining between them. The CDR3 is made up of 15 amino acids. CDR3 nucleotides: TGCGCCAGCAGCTACTCCGACGGGACTCGGGGAGAGCTGTTTTTT. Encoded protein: CASSYSDGTRGELFF. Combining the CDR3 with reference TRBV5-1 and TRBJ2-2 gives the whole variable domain KAGVTQTPRYLIKTRGQQVTLSCSPISGHRSVSWYQQTPGQGLQFLFEYFSETQRNKGNFPGRFSGRQFSNSRSEMNVSTLELGDSALYLCASSYSDGTRGELFFGEGSRLTVL.

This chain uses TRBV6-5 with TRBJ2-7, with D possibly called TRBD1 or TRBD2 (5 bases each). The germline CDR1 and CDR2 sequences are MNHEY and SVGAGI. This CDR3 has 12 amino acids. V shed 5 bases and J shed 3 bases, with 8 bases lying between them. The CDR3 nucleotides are TGTGCCAGCAGTCGGGACCGCTACGAGCAGTACTTC. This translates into CASSRDRYEQYF.

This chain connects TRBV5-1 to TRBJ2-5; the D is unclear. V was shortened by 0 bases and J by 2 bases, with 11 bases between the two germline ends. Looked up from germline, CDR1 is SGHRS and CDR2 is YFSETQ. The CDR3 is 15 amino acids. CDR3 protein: CASSLASRVQETQYF. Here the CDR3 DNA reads TGCGCCAGCAGCTTGGCCTCAAGGGTACAAGAGACCCAGTACTTC.

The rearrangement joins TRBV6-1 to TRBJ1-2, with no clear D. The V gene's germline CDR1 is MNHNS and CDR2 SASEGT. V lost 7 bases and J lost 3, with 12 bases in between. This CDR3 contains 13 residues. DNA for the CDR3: TGTGCCAGCAACCCGGACGGTGACTATGGCTACACCTTC. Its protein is CASNPDGDYGYTF.